The 20 T cell receptor beta chains below come from one sample, sequenced in a study of STAT5B mutations in CD4+ large granular lymphocyte leukemia (dated 2022 in TCRdb). Library preparation employed the immunoSEQ multiplex PCR assay. TCRdb's version of the immuneACCESS table is confined to in-frame rearrangements and falls short of the full clone set. An unresolved V gene accounts for under half of the shortfall where checked; the remainder is of unknown origin. For this sample the table gives roughly 36,000 clones, of which 69% were detected only once. Approximately 2.5% of the sample lies in the top ten. Material: CD4+ T cells from blood buffy coats. The receptors originated from a human donor in good health.

The chain has TRBV7-2 and TRBJ1-5; 10 bases are a match to TRBD1. Germline lookup yields CDR1 SGHTA and CDR2 FQGNSA. Trimming removed 3 bases from V and 9 bases from J; junction bases left unmatched: 8. The CDR3 consists of 15 residues. CDR3 loop: CASSFGGQGISPQHF. DNA of the CDR3: TGTGCCAGCAGCTTTGGGGGACAGGGGATATCGCCCCAGCATTTT.

The chain couples TRBV18 to TRBJ1-6; TRBD1 matches at 11 bases. V was clipped by 3 bases and J by 7 bases; unmatched bases: 2. The CDR3 sequence is 15 residues long. The germline V gene has CDR1 KGHSH and CDR2 LQKENI. CDR3 sequence: CASSPGQGGNSPLHF. CDR3 DNA: TGTGCCAGCTCACCGGGACAGGGGGGGAATTCACCCCTCCACTTT.

This clone was seen only a few times. The chain recombines TRBV5-1 with TRBJ1-1; the match to TRBD1 covers 8 bases. V lost 4 bases to trimming and J lost 0 bases; unmatched junction nucleotides: 8. The germline CDR1 and CDR2 sequences are SGHRS and YFSETQ. This CDR3 has 16 residues. CDR3 residues: CASSQGATIMNTEAFF. DNA of the CDR3: TGCGCCAGCAGCCAGGGGGCGACCATCATGAACACTGAAGCTTTCTTT.

The chain is built from TRBV18 and TRBJ2-3; D is uncertain. Germline V gene data show CDR1 as KGHSH and CDR2 as LQKENI. The V end was cut by 1 base, the J end by 0 bases, with 8 bases between. The CDR3 length is 15 residues. CDR3 in DNA: TGTGCCAGCTCACCACGGGCAGCTAGCACAGATACGCAGTATTTT. It specifies CASSPRAASTDTQYF.

As DNA, the CDR3 is TGTGCCAGCAGCTTAACGCGGGGAGGGGGGGTCTACAATGAGCAGTTCTTC. It is translated as CASSLTRGGGVYNEQFF. This chain links TRBV13 with TRBJ2-1; D is perhaps TRBD2 (7 bases). The germline CDR1 and CDR2 sequences are PRHDT and FYEKMQ (reference sequence). The germline V and J ends were trimmed by 2 bases and 3 bases, with 17 bases remaining between them. There are 17 residues in the CDR3.

The V call is TRBV28, the J call TRBJ1-1; D might be TRBD1 (6 bases). The CDR3 loop spans 14 amino acids. Trimming cost V 6 bases and J 5 bases, with 16 bases left between them. Germline loops: CDR1 MDHEN, CDR2 SYDVKM. CDR3 protein: CASSYPQGRTEAFF. Here the CDR3 DNA reads TGTGCCAGCAGCTACCCTCAGGGGAGAACTGAAGCTTTCTTT.

This clone has more than one count but fewer than ten. The CDR3 loop reads CASSSGQGGGAQHF. In DNA, the CDR3 is TGTGCCAGCAGTTCCGGACAGGGCGGGGGGGCCCAGCATTTT. The chain combines TRBV28 with TRBJ1-5, with 8 positions matching TRBD1. Germline CDR1 is MDHEN and CDR2 is SYDVKM. This CDR3 contains 14 residues. V shed 4 bases, J shed 11 bases, and the junction held 10 bases outside the gene matches.

The chain couples TRBV5-1 to TRBJ1-6; 9 bases agree with TRBD1. V shed 0 bases, J shed 2 bases, and the junction held 6 bases outside the gene matches. The CDR3 loop spans 18 amino acids. From germline, CDR1 is SGHRS and CDR2 YFSETQ. CDR3 in amino acids: CASSLVGTGRTYNSPLHF. The CDR3 nucleotides are TGCGCCAGCAGCTTGGTAGGGACAGGGAGGACCTATAATTCACCCCTCCACTTT.

The V gene is TRBV5-1, the J gene TRBJ2-5; 8 bases fit TRBD2. The CDR3 runs to 15 residues. Germline loops: CDR1 SGHRS, CDR2 YFSETQ. The V gene end was trimmed by 4 bases and the J gene end by 1 base; junction bases not matched to a gene: 6. CDR3 sequence (DNA): TGCGCCAGCAGCGGGCTGGGACTAGTCCAAGAGACCCAGTACTTC. Protein: CASSGLGLVQETQYF.

The chain recombines TRBV4-2 with TRBJ1-5; TRBD1 is a possible D gene (5 bases). Trimming removed 0 bases from V and 11 bases from J, with 8 bases in between. There are 12 residues in the CDR3. Germline lookup yields CDR1 LGHNA and CDR2 YNFKEQ. Here the CDR3 DNA reads TGTGCCAGCAGCCAAGACCGGGGGGCCCAGCATTTT. This translates into CASSQDRGAQHF.

This chain links TRBV7-2 with TRBJ2-2; D may match TRBD1 or TRBD2 (6 bases each). V was shortened by 4 bases and J by 3 bases, with 24 bases between the two germline ends. The CDR3 is 19 residues long. CDR1 SGHTA and CDR2 FQGNSA come from the germline V gene. DNA for the CDR3: TGTGCCAGCAGCTCACCCGACAGGAGGTTAGGGGGGTACACCGGGGAGCTGTTTTTT. Its translation is CASSSPDRRLGGYTGELFF.

J is TRBJ1-1 and V is TRBV5-1; unclear D gene. CDR1 is SGHRS and CDR2 is YFSETQ in the germline V gene. Trimming pared 0 bases from V and 0 bases from J, leaving 12 bases between. The CDR3 loop spans 16 amino acids. CDR3 residues: CASSLGPTPVNTEAFF. The CDR3, as DNA: TGCGCCAGCAGCTTGGGACCGACCCCAGTGAACACTGAAGCTTTCTTT.

The chain uses TRBV7-2 and TRBJ1-5, with 7 bases identical to TRBD1. J was trimmed by 4 bases and V by 0 bases; bases with no gene match: 6. Germline lookup yields CDR1 SGHTA and CDR2 FQGNSA. The CDR3 is 16 residues long. CDR3: CASSLAYGTANQPQHF. The CDR3 coding sequence is TGTGCCAGCAGCTTAGCTTACGGGACAGCTAATCAGCCCCAGCATTTT.

V usage is TRBV2 and J usage is TRBJ2-2; D gene uncertain. V was clipped by 0 bases and J by 8 bases, with 10 bases between them. The CDR3 sequence is 14 residues long. Germline values: CDR1 SNHLY, CDR2 FYNNEI. The CDR3 loop is CASSEALWKGELFF. The CDR3 DNA reads as TGTGCCAGCAGTGAAGCGCTTTGGAAGGGGGAGCTGTTTTTT.

The J gene is TRBJ2-7, the V gene TRBV19, with 7 bases fitting TRBD2. Germline loops: CDR1 LNHDA, CDR2 SQIVND (reference sequence). V gave up 7 bases and J gave up 3 bases; unmatched junction bases: 6. This CDR3 spans 13 amino acids. The CDR3 protein is CASKGGGSYEQYF. CDR3 DNA: TGTGCCAGTAAAGGAGGCGGGAGCTACGAGCAGTACTTC. The whole variable domain, remainder taken from reference TRBV19 and TRBJ2-7, is DGGITQSPKYLFRKEGQNVTLSCEQNLNHDAMYWYRQDPGQGLRLIYYSQIVNDFQKGDIAEGYSVSREKKESFPLTVTSAQKNPTAFYLCASKGGGSYEQYFGPGTRLTVT.

The rearrangement links TRBV5-4 to TRBJ1-5, with a possible D match to TRBD1 (5 bases). The germline CDR1 and CDR2 sequences are SGHNT and YYREEE (reference sequence). V gave up 1 base and J gave up 7 bases, with 12 bases separating them. The CDR3 consists of 14 residues. The CDR3 DNA sequence: TGTGCCAGCAGCTTGCGGGGGTCAAGCCAGCCCCAGCATTTT. Translated, it gives CASSLRGSSQPQHF.

This clone is judged large. This rearrangement joins TRBV2 to TRBJ1-2; D is uncertain. The CDR3 loop spans 13 amino acids. The germline gives CDR1 SNHLY, CDR2 FYNNEI. V was shortened by 2 bases and J by 4 bases, with 8 bases between the two germline ends. As DNA, the CDR3 is TGTGCCAGCAGTGAAAATAAGGTCTATGGCTACACCTTC. As protein: CASSENKVYGYTF. Supplemented by reference TRBV2 and TRBJ1-2, the full variable domain reads EPEVTQTPSHQVTQMGQEVILRCVPISNHLYFYWYRQILGQKVEFLVSFYNNEISEKSEIFDDQFSVERPDGSNFTLKIRSTKLEDSAMYFCASSENKVYGYTFGSGTRLTVV.

This chain links TRBV13 with TRBJ2-3; TRBD2 matches 7 bases. The germline V gene encodes CDR1 PRHDT and CDR2 FYEKMQ (reference sequence). Losses at the gene ends were 2 bases for V and 6 bases for J; bases not matched to a gene: 11. This CDR3 region has 16 residues. The CDR3 bases are TGTGCCAGCAGCTTACTCGCGGGGGACCCGGCCGATACGCAGTATTTT. Its protein is CASSLLAGDPADTQYF. The full variable domain, in which reference TRBV13 and TRBJ2-3 provide the parts outside the CDR3, is AAGVIQSPRHLIKEKRETATLKCYPIPRHDTVYWYQQGPGQDPQFLISFYEKMQSDKGSIPDRFSAQQFSDYHSELNMSSLELGDSALYFCASSLLAGDPADTQYFGPGTRLTVL.

V gene TRBV18 combines with J gene TRBJ2-6; D not certain. The V and J ends lost 3 bases and 0 bases respectively, with 15 bases between them. The CDR3 spans 18 residues. Germline CDR1 KGHSH, CDR2 LQKENI. The CDR3 protein is CASSPREGQASGANVLTF. The CDR3 DNA follows: TGTGCCAGCTCACCTCGAGAAGGGCAAGCCTCTGGGGCCAACGTCCTGACTTTC.

The V and J genes are TRBV6-1 and TRBJ1-5; D not certain. The V end lost 6 bases, the J end lost 1 base, and 10 bases lay between the germline ends. The CDR3 length is 14 residues. Germline V CDR1 and CDR2: MNHNS, SASEGT. The CDR3 is CASSPAGSNQPQHF. The CDR3 nucleotides are TGTGCCAGCAGCCCCGCGGGGAGCAATCAGCCCCAGCATTTT.